Given below is one T cell receptor beta chain in context. Sequencing used immunoSEQ multiplex PCR; TCRdb keeps in-frame clones, though not all of them. The sample lists 130,000 to 150,000 clones, 88% occurring once. Trimming cost V 1 base and J 5 bases, with 8 bases left between them. The germline CDR1 and CDR2 sequences are SEHNR and FQNEAQ (reference sequence). This CDR3 spans 13 amino acids. Time point: baseline pretreatment blood. Specified treatment: 15 Gy SBRT to primary tumor, nephrectomy 4 weeks later. These data belong to a study of radiation and T cells in renal cell carcinoma. The sequencing used blood, collected from a patient whose treatment included radiotherapy and nephrectomy. This chain joins TRBV7-9 and TRBJ2-5, with D perhaps matching TRBD2 (5 bases). The TCR sequence derives from a woman in her sixties or seventies with renal cell carcinoma. The CDR3 reads CASSLVGGETQYF. For the CDR3, the DNA is TGTGCCAGCAGCTTAGTGGGCGGGGAGACCCAGTACTTC.